This TCR beta chain was retrieved from a study of T-cell reconstitution after alpha-beta-depleted transplantation in children. Whole-study results and caveats: After transplant, high TCRbeta diversity at day 60 in some patients arose from surviving recipient T cells and thymic progenitors. Once a year had passed after transplant, T-cell counts and diversity came mostly from newly produced T cells. Several hundred graft clones that had expanded were reportedly the source of alpha-beta T cells about two months after transplant.

This clonotype was recorded at least ten times. Its antigen is unidentified. The CDR3 contains 14 residues. V was pared by 7 bases and J by 4 bases, with 18 bases between. From germline, CDR1 is DFQATT and CDR2 SNEGSKA (reference sequence). TCRbeta library construction was performed incorporating unique molecular identifiers. From the PCR reads, TCRdb called clonotypes with MiXCR, one entry per CDR3 protein. The repertoire consists of 150,000 to 250,000 distinct CDR3 sequences, with approximately 6.8% occurring once and the leading ten covering approximately 4.1%. Sequenced here: PBMCs, sampled before TCRalphabeta/CD19-depleted stem cell transplant. The source of this sequence is a girl less than two years old with combined immunodeficiency, due to receive a stem cell transplant. The chain employs TRBV20-1 and TRBJ2-3, with D perhaps matching TRBD2 (5 bases). The DNA for the CDR3 is TGCAGTGTCCTTACTAGATGGGTCTCAGATACGCAGTATTTT. Its translation: CSVLTRWVSDTQYF.